This T cell receptor (beta chain) is from a study of blood T cell repertoires in COVID-19. Study information: Sources were T cells, B-cell-depleted T cells, or PBMCs; the material itself was cDNA or gDNA.

Libraries were prepared by immunoSEQ multiplex PCR; TCRdb keeps only in-frame clonotypes and omits some of them. The sample carries around 250,000 clones, 88% recorded once. Sequenced material: PBMCs or T cells enriched from blood (not recorded which). The origin of this receptor is a woman aged 40 to 50 who had been exposed to COVID-19.

The CDR3 DNA follows: TGTGCCAGCAGTCTAGGGACAGGGGGTGAAGCTTTCTTT. Amino acid sequence: CASSLGTGGEAFF. This rearrangement joins TRBV12-3 or TRBV12-4 to TRBJ1-1, with 11 nucleotides matching TRBD1. The CDR3 consists of 13 residues. J lost 7 bases, V lost 5 bases, and 3 bases had no gene match.